This T cell receptor (beta chain) was captured by sequencing in a study of shared clonotypes between healthy human individuals. Whole-study context: CD4 naive and CD4 memory each took three plates per donor, while CD8 naive took two and CD8 memory one.

At a deep level, the assay was run. TCRdb's copy holds only in-frame clones and misses some; the assay was immunoSEQ multiplex PCR. The table has around 690,000 clones, about 90% seen once; the top ten hold 30% to 40%. The CDR3 spans 14 residues. The V end was cut by 1 base, the J end by 6 bases, with 12 bases between. The germline V gene has CDR1 SEHNR and CDR2 FQNEAQ (reference sequence). CCR7-negative CD45RA+ TemRA cells were combined with CD45RO+ cells to form CD8 memory. The V gene is TRBV7-9, the J gene TRBJ1-2; TRBD1 might be the D (5 bases). The sequence was obtained from a man aged 18 to 30 in good health. Some clones in this sample may be carry-over from other donors' samples. The source material was memory CD8+ T cells from PBMCs. Documented subset: CD45RO+ cells pooled with CCR7-negative TemRA cells. CDR3 bases: TGTGCCAGCAGCTTAGACCGGGACGGTAATGGCTACACCTTC. It is translated as CASSLDRDGNGYTF.